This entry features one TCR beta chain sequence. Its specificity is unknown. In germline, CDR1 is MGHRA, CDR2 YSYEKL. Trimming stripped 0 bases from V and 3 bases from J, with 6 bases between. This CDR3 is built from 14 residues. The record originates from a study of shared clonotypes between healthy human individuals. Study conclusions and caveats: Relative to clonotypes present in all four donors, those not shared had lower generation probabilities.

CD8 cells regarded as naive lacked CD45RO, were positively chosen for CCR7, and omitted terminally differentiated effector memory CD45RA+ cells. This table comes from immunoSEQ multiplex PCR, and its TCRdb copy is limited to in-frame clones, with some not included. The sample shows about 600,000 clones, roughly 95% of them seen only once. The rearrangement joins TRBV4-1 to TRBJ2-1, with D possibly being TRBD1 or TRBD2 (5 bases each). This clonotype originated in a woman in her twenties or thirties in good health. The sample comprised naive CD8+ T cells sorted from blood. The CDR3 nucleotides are TGCGCCAGCAGCCAAGATGGGGGCTACAATGAGCAGTTCTTC. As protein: CASSQDGGYNEQFF.